The entry that follows covers one TCR beta chain sequence. The data are from a study of blood T cell repertoires in COVID-19. Study in general: Some COVID-19 samples were acute and others convalescent; all came from the United States, Italy and Spain.

Germline-derived CDR1 and CDR2 are MNHEY and SVGAGI. V was pared by 6 bases and J by 10 bases, with 6 bases of the junction left unmatched. The CDR3 contains 14 residues. The data were produced by immunoSEQ multiplex PCR, yet TCRdb's version contains in-frame clones alone and is incomplete. The sample comprises 110,000 to 150,000 clones, approximately 90% of which are singletons, and over 2.5% rests with the top ten. The rearrangement joins TRBV6-5 to TRBJ1-6, with 10 bases lining up with TRBD1. The origin of this receptor is a man in his 60s with active or convalescent COVID-19. The sequenced sample was peripheral blood. CDR3 sequence: CASSRTGGESPLHF. The CDR3 coding sequence is TGTGCCAGCAGCCGGACAGGGGGAGAATCACCCCTCCACTTT.